This TCR beta chain was identified in a study of blood T cell repertoires in COVID-19 (dated by TCRdb to about 2020). Some background on the complete study: The collaborator samples originated in the United States, Italy and Spain and spanned the acute and convalescent phases of COVID-19. The repertoires were released in a freely available public database meant as a resource for research on the immune response to SARS-CoV-2. HLA class I and class II types, where available, came from metadata supplied by the sample provider rather than from assay-based typing. The dataset comprised deeply sampled blood TCRbeta repertoires from subjects exposed to, actively infected with, or recovered from COVID-19. The sample metadata nearly always contained a de-identified subject ID, COVID-19 status, age in years and sex. The material from the prospective study consisted of cDNA or gDNA derived from T cells, B-cell-depleted T cells, or PBMCs. Samples were obtained from the ongoing ImmuneRACE study (first 160 participants) and from over a thousand subjects provided by 6 global collaborators.

Overall study results and their limits: Clinical and demographic metadata were provided uncurated, with the amount varying by source and participant.

The germline V gene (reference sequence) gives CDR1 as LGHDT and CDR2 as YNNKEL. Ends trimmed: V by 5 bases, J by 0 bases; bases unmatched to a gene: 1. The CDR3 has 15 amino acids, counting the end cysteine and phenylalanine. Only the CDR3 portion is preserved as DNA: 45 bases, with reading frame beginning at the first base. TCRbeta CDR3 regions were amplified from genomic DNA by means of the immunoSEQ Assay, a bias-controlled multiplex PCR. Per the source publication's procedure: The number of nucleated cells in each sample was estimated by amplification of reference gene primers within the assay. To quantify the absolute abundance of each unique TCRbeta CDR3 rearrangement, sequence reads were collapsed and filtered. Productive Simpson clonality was computed per sample as the square root of Simpson's diversity index over productive rearrangements. What TCRdb holds here is the immuneACCESS table cut down to in-frame rearrangements. Part of the clones is not present; checked against another copy, under half of the missing clones reflect an unresolved V gene, and the others are unexplained. V and J calls and clone size are as listed in that table; D and trimming were resolved from the DNA. The sample table contains about 170,000 clones; only one count was recorded for approximately 90% of them. Of the sample, about 0.77% falls within the top ten clones.

Comments on this clone: Its target antigen remains unknown. Qualities for individual bases were not recorded, and no much larger clone is one base off.

Enrolling through a virtual design, the prospective study's participants ranged in age from roughly 18 to 95 years and lived across about two dozen United States geographic areas. In the prospective study, participants were assigned to cohorts based on the clinical history participants reported in a screening survey and a study questionnaire. Recovered participants in ImmuneRACE Cohort 3 were defined as having two consecutive negative NP/OP PCR tests, clearance from a healthcare professional, or resolution of symptoms. Each participant in the prospective study had whole blood, serum and a nasopharyngeal or oropharyngeal swab collected by mobile phlebotomists. Additional blood draws and questionnaires over an approximately two-month period could optionally be provided by prospective study participants. Before DNA extraction, prospective study blood samples were shipped either frozen or at room temperature.

The chain couples TRBV3-1 (or the pseudogene TRBV3-2) to TRBJ2-1; the junction holds 10 bases that match TRBD2. This clonotype was sampled from a woman aged 18-35 years who had recovered from COVID-19. Sequenced input: PBMCs or T cells enriched from blood (not recorded which). The encoded CDR3 is CASSEREGSYNEQFF. The DNA sequence is as follows: TGTGCCAGCAGCGAGCGGGAGGGCTCCTACAATGAGCAGTTCTTC.